One and the same sample provided the 21 T cell receptor beta chains below, sequenced in a study of shared clonotypes between healthy human individuals. The repertoire was sequenced with immunoSEQ multiplex PCR; TCRdb's copy has only in-frame clones and lacks some. Seen here are about 79,000 clones, over 55% observed once, and the top ten hold about half. The sequenced sample consisted of memory CD8+ T cells sorted from blood. Documented subset: CD45RO+ cells pooled with CCR7-negative TemRA cells. Every receptor here comes from a man aged 25 to 40 in good health.

The J gene is TRBJ1-2, the V gene TRBV28, with a tentative D call TRBD1 (5 bases). The CDR3 covers 14 residues. V lost 5 bases to trimming and J lost 5 bases, with 15 bases between them. Per germline, CDR1 MDHEN and CDR2 SYDVKM. CDR3 bases: TGTGCCAGCAGTACCATAGACAGCGCGTATGGCTACACCTTC. It translates to CASSTIDSAYGYTF.

The chain uses TRBV11-2 and TRBJ1-2; no reliable D call. The V gene lost 5 bases and the J gene lost 7 bases, with 17 bases spanning the gap. CDR3 length: 14 amino acids. Germline CDR1 is SGHAT and CDR2 is FQNNGV. For the CDR3, the DNA is TGTGCCAGCAGCCCCCGGACCGACGACGGTGGCTACACCTTC. The encoded protein is CASSPRTDDGGYTF.

This clone has a count of ten or more. The CDR3 DNA follows: TGTGCCAGCAGTGAAGGTGATACGCAGTATTTT. Its translation is CASSEGDTQYF. The chain combines TRBV25-1 with TRBJ2-3; D call uncertain. The germline V gene encodes CDR1 MGHDK and CDR2 SYGVNS. The CDR3 sequence is 11 residues long. V lost 2 bases and J lost 6, with 3 bases in between. Looking up the rest from reference TRBV25-1 and TRBJ2-3 gives the full variable domain: EADIYQTPRYLVIGTGKKITLECSQTMGHDKMYWYQQDPGMELHLIHYSYGVNSTEKGDLSSESTVSRIRTEHFPLTLESARPSHTSQYLCASSEGDTQYFGPGTRLTVL.

This clone was detected many times. The chain is built from TRBV19 and TRBJ2-2; D is ambiguous. The CDR3 consists of 14 residues. The V end lost 4 bases, the J end lost 4 bases, and 10 bases lay between the germline ends. CDR1 and CDR2 from the germline V gene are LNHDA and SQIVND (reference sequence). The CDR3 sequence is CASSTQEATGELFF. CDR3 bases: TGTGCCAGTAGTACTCAGGAAGCCACCGGGGAGCTGTTTTTT.

This clone was counted only a few times. The J gene is TRBJ1-5, the V gene TRBV7-9; no clear D. Trimming shortened V by 6 bases and J by 2 bases, and 11 bases separated the two germline ends. Germline-derived CDR1 and CDR2 are SEHNR and FQNEAQ (reference sequence). This CDR3 region has 14 residues. CDR3 amino acids: CASSTTDGNQPQHF. Here the CDR3 DNA reads TGTGCCAGCAGTACTACAGATGGCAATCAGCCCCAGCATTTT.

The chain employs TRBV28 and TRBJ2-1; 10 bases are shared with TRBD2. V lost 2 bases, J lost 7 bases, and 5 bases stayed unmatched. CDR1 is MDHEN, CDR2 SYDVKM, per germline. The CDR3 covers 15 residues. The CDR3 region has the DNA TGTGCCAGCAGTTTAACGCTAGCGGGAGTGAATGAGCAGTTCTTC. Its translation: CASSLTLAGVNEQFF.

The V gene is TRBV14, the J gene TRBJ2-2; D unresolved. The length of the CDR3 is 17 residues. The ends were cut back, 1 base at V and 5 bases at J, with 17 bases in the middle. CDR1 and CDR2 from the germline V gene are SGHDN and FVKESK. The CDR3 sequence: CASSQAGSALRTGELFF. CDR3 coding DNA: TGTGCCAGCAGCCAAGCGGGCAGCGCCCTTCGGACCGGGGAGCTGTTTTTT.

The chain links TRBV5-1 to TRBJ2-3; 7 nucleotides match TRBD2. The CDR3 loop spans 14 amino acids. In germline, CDR1 is SGHRS, CDR2 YFSETQ. Unmatched junction bases numbered 2, after V lost 0 bases and J lost 4 bases. CDR3 sequence (DNA): TGCGCCAGCAGCTTGGGACTAGCCTCAGATACGCAGTATTTT. Amino acid sequence: CASSLGLASDTQYF. The whole variable domain, remainder taken from reference TRBV5-1 and TRBJ2-3, is KAGVTQTPRYLIKTRGQQVTLSCSPISGHRSVSWYQQTPGQGLQFLFEYFSETQRNKGNFPGRFSGRQFSNSRSEMNVSTLELGDSALYLCASSLGLASDTQYFGPGTRLTVL.

There are many counts of this clone. The chain carries TRBV29-1 and TRBJ2-2; D not resolved. V was trimmed by 5 bases and J by 8 bases, leaving 6 bases between them. Germline values: CDR1 SQVTM, CDR2 ANQGSEA. The CDR3 has 10 amino acids. CDR3 residues: CSVMTGELFF. CDR3 nucleotide sequence: TGCAGCGTTATGACAGGGGAGCTGTTTTTT.

The chain carries TRBV25-1 and TRBJ2-1; 10 nucleotides align to TRBD2. With 6 bases clipped from V and 4 bases from J, the junction kept 15 bases outside the gene matches. The CDR3 is 18 residues long. CDR1 is MGHDK and CDR2 is SYGVNS in the germline V gene. The CDR3 coding sequence is TGTGCCAGCAGCGAAGAGGGATTCGGGACTAGCGATTACAATGAGCAGTTCTTC. This codes for CASSEEGFGTSDYNEQFF. Looking up the rest from reference TRBV25-1 and TRBJ2-1 gives the full variable domain: EADIYQTPRYLVIGTGKKITLECSQTMGHDKMYWYQQDPGMELHLIHYSYGVNSTEKGDLSSESTVSRIRTEHFPLTLESARPSHTSQYLCASSEEGFGTSDYNEQFFGPGTRLTVL.

The J gene is TRBJ2-2, the V gene TRBV7-2; 14 nucleotides align to TRBD2. After removal of 9 bases from V and 7 bases from J, the junction contained 7 bases not matched to a gene. CDR1 is SGHTA and CDR2 is FQGNSA in the germline V gene. CDR3 length equals 15 residues. CDR3 amino acids: CASRLAGGRIGELFF. For the CDR3, the DNA is TGTGCCAGTCGACTAGCGGGAGGGCGAATCGGGGAGCTGTTTTTT.

This clone was counted a few times. The gene calls are TRBV11-1 and TRBJ1-2; TRBD1 agrees at 7 bases. The germline CDR1 and CDR2 sequences are SGHAT and FQDESV (reference sequence). The CDR3 has 15 amino acids. V was pared by 0 bases and J by 4 bases, with 5 bases of the junction left unmatched. The CDR3 sequence: CASSLAETGAYGYTF. Written as DNA, the CDR3 is TGTGCCAGCAGCTTAGCGGAAACAGGGGCCTATGGCTACACCTTC.

V and J are TRBV29-1 and TRBJ1-2; no firm D call. With 1 base removed from V and 5 bases from J, the gap between germline ends came to 14 bases. Germline loops: CDR1 SQVTM, CDR2 ANQGSEA. The CDR3 is made up of 14 amino acids. CDR3 nucleotides: TGCAGCGTTGAAGGGGCCGATGGGCTGTATGGCTACACCTTC. Translated: CSVEGADGLYGYTF.

V usage is TRBV5-1 and J usage is TRBJ2-7, with TRBD2 identical over 7 bases. Germline lookup yields CDR1 SGHRS and CDR2 YFSETQ. The CDR3 is made up of 14 amino acids. Trimming removed 6 bases from V and 0 bases from J; junction bases left unmatched: 6. This CDR3 reads CASNVAGSSYEQYF. The CDR3 coding sequence is TGCGCCAGCAATGTAGCGGGTAGCTCCTACGAGCAGTACTTC.

The chain has TRBV6-1 and TRBJ2-1; D is unclear. CDR1 and CDR2 (germline): MNHNS, SASEGT. V was trimmed by 5 bases and J by 9 bases, leaving 14 bases between them. CDR3 size: 13 residues. CDR3 bases: TGTGCCAGCAGTCGTCCGATCGGTGCTGAGCAGTTCTTC. Its protein is CASSRPIGAEQFF.

This sequence joins TRBV6-1 and TRBJ1-1; D call uncertain. From germline, CDR1 is MNHNS and CDR2 SASEGT. The V end lost 5 bases, the J end lost 1 base, and 8 bases lay between the germline ends. This CDR3 contains 13 residues. In DNA form, the CDR3 reads TGTGCCAGCAGTTTACAGCCGAACACTGAAGCTTTCTTT. Its protein is CASSLQPNTEAFF.

In the case of this clone: A far larger clone is just one base off, so this is likely a read error. The chain is built from TRBV19 and TRBJ2-7; D is uncertain. The CDR3 contains 15 residues. CDR1 LNHDA and CDR2 SQIVND come from the germline V gene (reference sequence). Between the trimmed V and J ends, which lost 0 bases and 0 bases, there was a span of 9 bases. CDR3 in DNA: TGTGCCAGTAGTATAGATCTCGGAAGCTCCTACGAGCAGTACTTC. It is translated as CASSIDLGSSYEQYF. The entire variable domain, with the rest obtained from reference TRBV19 and TRBJ2-7, is as follows: DGGITQSPKYLFRKEGQNVTLSCEQNLNHDAMYWYRQDPGQGLRLIYYSQIVNDFQKGDIAEGYSVSREKKESFPLTVTSAQKNPTAFYLCASSIDLGSSYEQYFGPGTRLTVT.

The gene calls are TRBV28 and TRBJ2-1; D is unclear. V dropped 1 base and J dropped 11 bases, with 12 bases sitting between them. Germline assignment: CDR1 MDHEN and CDR2 SYDVKM. The CDR3 extends over 13 amino acids. This CDR3 reads CASSLFSLGQQFF. In DNA, the CDR3 is TGTGCCAGCAGTTTATTTTCATTGGGCCAGCAGTTCTTC.

This clone was picked up a small number of times. The gene calls are TRBV5-6 and TRBJ2-1; D call uncertain. The CDR3 covers 16 residues. Germline V gene lookup returns CDR1 SGHDT and CDR2 YYEEEE. The ends were cut back, 0 bases at V and 0 bases at J, with 10 bases in the middle. The CDR3 here is CASSLGRRISYNEQFF. In nucleotides, the CDR3 is TGTGCCAGCAGCTTGGGGCGTCGAATCTCCTACAATGAGCAGTTCTTC.

This clone has a handful of counts. As DNA, the CDR3 is TGTGCCAGCAGTATTGGGGAGACCCAGTACTTC. It specifies CASSIGETQYF. The chain is built from TRBV5-4 and TRBJ2-5, with unresolved D. V was shortened by 5 bases and J by 5 bases, with 7 bases between the two germline ends. Per germline, CDR1 SGHNT and CDR2 YYREEE (reference sequence). This CDR3 is built from 11 residues. Supplemented by reference TRBV5-4 and TRBJ2-5, the full variable domain reads ETGVTQSPTHLIKTRGQQVTLRCSSQSGHNTVSWYQQALGQGPQFIFQYYREEENGRGNFPPRFSGLQFPNYSSELNVNALELDDSALYLCASSIGETQYFGPGTRLLVL.

This clone was seen more than once but under ten times. The chain uses TRBV6-1 and TRBJ1-1, with no clear D. CDR1 and CDR2 (germline): MNHNS, SASEGT. CDR3 length: 12 residues. Trimming shortened V by 6 bases and J by 3 bases, and 8 bases separated the two germline ends. CDR3: CASSAMDTEAFF. The CDR3 region has the DNA TGTGCCAGCAGCGCTATGGACACTGAAGCTTTCTTT.